The 14 T cell receptor beta chains below all came from one sample that was sequenced in a study of blood T cells in healthy people across ages. Sample-barcoded 5' priming and a J-beta primer mix drove a second PCR of roughly 6 to 12 cycles. TCRdb reprocessed the 5' RACE reads via MiXCR and lists one record per CDR3 protein. Among over a million distinct CDR3 sequences listed, 40% to 50% were seen once. Sequenced material: blood. These receptors all stem from a woman aged 55 to 70 in good health.

This clonotype has a handful of counts. The V and J genes are TRBV25-1 and TRBJ2-1, with a possible D match to TRBD2 (6 bases). Looked up from germline, CDR1 is MGHDK and CDR2 is SYGVNS. V lost 2 bases and J 15 bases, leaving 23 bases between the germline ends. This CDR3 spans 15 amino acids. The CDR3 is CASSEGWLARGEAFF. CDR3 coding DNA: TGTGCCAGCAGTGAAGGGTGGCTAGCGAGGGGAGAGGCGTTCTTC.

This clonotype was detected only a few times. The chain is built from TRBV20-1 and TRBJ2-1; D remains unclear. The germline CDR1 and CDR2 sequences are DFQATT and SNEGSKA (reference sequence). V lost 6 bases, J lost 5 bases, and 11 bases lay in between. This CDR3 region has 12 residues. This chain's CDR3 is CSAPGVHNEQFF. The DNA of the CDR3 is TGCAGTGCCCCCGGAGTGCACAATGAGCAGTTCTTC.

V usage is TRBV4-1 and J usage is TRBJ2-7; D perhaps matches TRBD1 (6 bases). There are 14 residues in the CDR3. The V and J ends lost 1 base and 7 bases respectively, with 14 bases between them. Germline V gene lookup returns CDR1 MGHRA and CDR2 YSYEKL. In DNA, the CDR3 is TGCGCCAGCAGCCAAGCTCAGGGGTTATGGGAGCAGTACTTC. Its protein product is CASSQAQGLWEQYF.

The chain recombines TRBV7-2 with TRBJ2-3; D could derive from TRBD1 or TRBD2 (5 bases each). The CDR3 totals 13 residues. Germline V lookup: CDR1 SGHTA, CDR2 FQGNSA. V was shortened by 5 bases and J by 6 bases, with 12 bases between the two germline ends. This CDR3 reads CASSTMGPDTQYF. In nucleotides, the CDR3 is TGTGCCAGCAGCACAATGGGACCGGATACGCAGTATTTT.

The V gene is TRBV7-8, the J gene TRBJ2-7; D unresolved. Germline loops: CDR1 SGHVS, CDR2 FQNEAQ. V was trimmed by 2 bases and J by 0 bases, leaving 29 bases between them. The length of the CDR3 is 21 residues. CDR3 sequence (DNA): TGTGCCAGCAGCTTACGCGACCCCTTCCCCGTGGTGAAGGGCCTCTCCTACGAGCAGTACTTC. Protein product: CASSLRDPFPVVKGLSYEQYF.

The chain combines TRBV21-1 with TRBJ2-1; whether TRBD1, the table's D call, matches the DNA was not checked. The J call is uncertain, as TRBJ2-7 better fits the DNA end. TRBV21-1 is reported as a pseudogene. CDR3 length equals 15 residues. The CDR3 region has the DNA TGTGCCAGGGACAAGGGGGGCAAAAAACCCTACGAGCAGTACTTC. Its translation: CARDKGGKKPYEQYF.

The rearrangement joins TRBV11-2 to TRBJ2-5; D tentatively reads TRBD1 or TRBD2 (5 bases each). CDR1 SGHAT and CDR2 FQNNGV come from the germline V gene. The CDR3 runs 17 residues. V was clipped by 0 bases and J by 7 bases, with 21 bases between them. CDR3 sequence: CASSLDQGLTVGGTQYF. Written as DNA, the CDR3 is TGTGCCAGCAGCTTAGACCAAGGCCTAACTGTTGGGGGGACCCAGTACTTC.

Details on this clonotype: This may come from a read error, since a much larger clone is one base off. The genes are TRBV29-1 and TRBJ2-5, with D possibly called TRBD1 or TRBD2 (6 bases each). V dropped 7 bases and J dropped 11 bases, with 26 bases sitting between them. The germline CDR1 and CDR2 sequences are SQVTM and ANQGSEA. The CDR3 totals 14 residues. CDR3 loop: CSARGGLVRDEQYF. The CDR3 DNA reads as TGCAGCGCACGAGGGGGACTCGTCCGGGATGAGCAGTACTTC.

This clonotype was picked up one time. V usage is TRBV7-8 and J usage is TRBJ1-2, with 8 bases that match TRBD1. The V gene's germline CDR1 is SGHVS and CDR2 FQNEAQ. The length of the CDR3 is 14 residues. V lost 1 base to trimming and J lost 6 bases; unmatched junction nucleotides: 4. This CDR3 reads CASSLGSTGDGYTF. The CDR3 bases are TGTGCCAGCAGCTTAGGGTCGACAGGGGATGGCTACACCTTC.

The sample holds a few counts of this clonotype. The rearrangement links TRBV7-9 to TRBJ2-7; 11 bases are shared with TRBD1. Germline CDR1 SEHNR, CDR2 FQNEAQ (reference sequence). The trim removed 6 bases at V and 0 bases at J, leaving 4 bases unmatched. The CDR3 sequence is 15 residues long. The chain's CDR3 is CASRSGQGASYEQYF. The CDR3 DNA follows: TGTGCCAGCAGATCTGGACAGGGGGCCTCCTACGAGCAGTACTTC.

A word on this clonotype: At one end the junction does not follow the germline gene, possibly because of a read error. The chain is built from TRBV10-3 and TRBJ2-1; 7 nucleotides align to TRBD2. Per germline, CDR1 ENHRY and CDR2 SYGVKD. The CDR3 length is 16 residues. Written as DNA, the CDR3 is TGTGCCGTCAGCTCGGCCCGGACTAGCTCCTACAATGAGCAGTTCTTC. Protein: CAVSSARTSSYNEQFF.

In this sample, this clonotype turned up once. V gene TRBV10-2 combines with J gene TRBJ1-1; 11 nucleotides line up with TRBD1. V lost 4 bases to trimming and J lost 11 bases; unmatched junction nucleotides: 9. Germline CDR1 reads WSHSY; CDR2 reads SAAADI. The CDR3 totals 14 residues. The CDR3 loop is CASSVDRGLGLAFF. CDR3 nucleotides: TGCGCCAGCAGTGTGGACAGGGGGCTAGGTCTTGCTTTCTTT.

This clonotype was found a few times. The chain joins TRBV15 to TRBJ2-3; D might be TRBD1 (6 bases). V lost 3 bases and J 0 bases, leaving 13 bases between the germline ends. This CDR3 has 16 residues. Germline CDR1 reads LNHNV; CDR2 reads YYDKDF (reference sequence). The CDR3 protein is CATSREGQLSTDTQYF. Here the CDR3 DNA reads TGTGCCACCAGCAGGGAAGGACAGCTTAGCACAGATACGCAGTATTTT.

This chain uses TRBV7-8 with TRBJ2-7; 7 bases align to TRBD2. Trimming at V came to 5 bases and at J to 2 bases, leaving 9 bases not matched to a gene. The CDR3 length is 15 residues. Germline loops: CDR1 SGHVS, CDR2 FQNEAQ. CDR3 region: CASSPRGGATYEQYF. Written as DNA, the CDR3 is TGTGCCAGCAGCCCCCGGGGAGGGGCCACCTACGAGCAGTACTTC. The variable domain in full, completed from reference TRBV7-8 and TRBJ2-7, reads GAGVSQSPRYKVAKRGQDVALRCDPISGHVSLFWYQQALGQGPEFLTYFQNEAQLDKSGLPSDRFFAERPEGSVSTLKIQRTQQEDSAVYLCASSPRGGATYEQYFGPGTRLTVT.